These 16 T cell receptor beta chains were sequenced from one sample in a study of regulatory T cells in long-lasting Graves disease. Time point indicated: newly diagnosed GD, antithyroid drugs for less than 3 months. PBMCs were the source of the RNA used for TCR sequencing. Relying on iRepertoire HTBI primers and Arm-PCR of CDR3 regions, the team built TCR beta libraries. TCRdb re-called the multiplex PCR reads through MiXCR, storing one row per CDR3 protein. The table records 400,000 to 500,000 distinct CDR3 sequences, around 15% of them present only once. The same data also went into a second study, on T cells in Graves' hyperthyroidism and ophthalmopathy.

The material was peripheral blood mononuclear cells (PBMCs), obtained at new diagnosis, from a patient treated with antithyroid drugs. The source is a woman in her twenties or thirties with Graves disease.

This clonotype was counted a few times. CDR3 residues: CASSLVVSGGYGYTF. CDR3 DNA sequence: TGCGCCAGCAGCTTGGTTGTATCAGGGGGTTATGGCTACACCTTC. V is TRBV5-1 and J is TRBJ1-2; 7 nucleotides line up with TRBD1. Germline V CDR1 and CDR2: SGHRS, YFSETQ. The CDR3 is 15 residues long. After removal of 0 bases from V and 5 bases from J, the junction contained 7 bases not matched to a gene.

This clonotype was detected once. A clone one base away is much larger, so this may be a read error. CDR3 bases: TGCAGTGCTAGAGGGGACCACTTCGCGGAGCAGTACTTC. Its protein is CSARGDHFAEQYF. The chain recombines TRBV20-1 with TRBJ2-7; D may match TRBD1 or TRBD2 (5 bases each). Germline CDR1 and CDR2: DFQATT and SNEGSKA (reference sequence). CDR3 size: 13 residues. V lost 1 base to trimming and J lost 7 bases, with 14 bases between them.

This clonotype was found a few times. The rearrangement uses TRBV19 and TRBJ2-5; D is unclear. V gave up 4 bases and J gave up 2 bases, with 11 bases separating them. Germline-derived CDR1 and CDR2 are LNHDA and SQIVND (reference sequence). The CDR3 covers 14 residues. The DNA for the CDR3 is TGTGCCAGTAGTAGGACCCCGCGTCAAGAGACCCAGTACTTC. The encoded protein is CASSRTPRQETQYF.

This clonotype was counted many times. The chain is built from TRBV6-1 and TRBJ1-2, with 10 bases fitting TRBD1. In germline, CDR1 is MNHNS, CDR2 SASEGT. With V trimmed by 6 bases and J by 3 bases, 10 bases remained unmatched. CDR3 length equals 16 residues. DNA for the CDR3: TGTGCCAGCAGAGGATTAGACAGGGGGCGCGACTATGGCTACACCTTC. This codes for CASRGLDRGRDYGYTF.

In its sample, this clonotype was seen many times. The rearrangement joins TRBV5-4 to TRBJ2-1; weak D call: TRBD2 (5 bases). V gave up 0 bases and J gave up 4 bases, with 11 bases separating them. Germline V gene sequence: CDR1 SGHNT, CDR2 YYREEE (reference sequence). This CDR3 region has 15 residues. The CDR3 is CASSLGGFGYNEQFF. CDR3 nucleotides: TGTGCCAGCAGCTTGGGAGGGTTTGGGTACAATGAGCAGTTCTTC.

This chain uses TRBV4-1 with TRBJ1-4, with D possibly TRBD1 on 6 matching bases. Germline CDR1 MGHRA, CDR2 YSYEKL. Trimming stripped 5 bases from V and 4 bases from J, with 14 bases between. CDR3 length equals 15 residues. The CDR3: CASSSRTESNEKLFF. CDR3 in DNA: TGCGCCAGCAGCTCACGGACAGAGAGTAATGAAAAACTGTTTTTT.

This CDR3 reads CASSYPRQGASRYGYTF. The CDR3 region has the DNA TGTGCCAGCAGTTACCCACGACAGGGGGCTTCTCGATATGGCTACACCTTC. The J gene is TRBJ1-2, the V gene TRBV12-3 or TRBV12-4; 10 bases are shared with TRBD1. With 4 bases clipped from V and 5 bases from J, the junction kept 13 bases outside the gene matches. The CDR3 covers 17 residues.

At least ten counts were recorded for this clonotype. The genes are TRBV6-1 and TRBJ2-3; no clear D gene. V was shortened by 7 bases and J by 1 base, with 12 bases between the two germline ends. The CDR3 is 14 amino acids. Per the germline V gene, CDR1 is MNHNS and CDR2 is SASEGT. This CDR3 reads CASTWADGTDTQYF. The CDR3 DNA reads TGTGCCAGCACCTGGGCGGACGGCACAGATACGCAGTATTTT.

This clonotype was seen many times. The chain is built from TRBV6-2 or TRBV6-3 and TRBJ2-7, with a weak D call TRBD1 (5 bases). Germline CDR1 MNHEY, CDR2 SVGEGT. The CDR3 extends over 15 amino acids. Trimming shortened V by 4 bases and J by 2 bases, and 15 bases separated the two germline ends. CDR3 in amino acids: CASSWDRGGTYEQYF. CDR3 DNA: TGTGCCAGCAGTTGGGATAGGGGCGGAACCTACGAGCAGTACTTC.

This clonotype was seen a handful of times. The CDR3 DNA follows: TGCGCTACCTCCTCGTACCCGGACAGGAAAGGGAACATTCAGTACTTC. Its translation is CATSSYPDRKGNIQYF. This chain uses TRBV5-1 with TRBJ2-4; the match to TRBD1 covers 7 bases. CDR1 is SGHRS, CDR2 YFSETQ, per germline. The CDR3 is 16 residues long.

Ten or more counts support this clonotype. The chain employs TRBV6-1 and TRBJ2-3, with 13 bases fitting TRBD2. Germline values: CDR1 MNHNS, CDR2 SASEGT. This CDR3 is built from 17 residues. The J segment lost 6 bases and the V segment lost 3 bases, leaving 9 bases of the junction unmatched. In nucleotides, the CDR3 is TGTGCCAGCAGTGACGGACTAGCGGGAGTAGTTGTTGATACGCAGTATTTT. This codes for CASSDGLAGVVVDTQYF.

This clonotype was recorded many times. The chain has TRBV15 and TRBJ2-3; tentative D call: TRBD1 (6 bases). CDR3 size: 15 residues. Between the trimmed V and J ends, which lost 5 bases and 6 bases, there was a span of 18 bases. Per germline, CDR1 LNHNV and CDR2 YYDKDF (reference sequence). The CDR3 is CATSPRGRGSDTQYF. The DNA of the CDR3 is TGTGCCACCAGCCCCAGAGGTAGGGGGTCGGATACGCAGTATTTT.

This rearrangement joins TRBV27 to TRBJ1-3; no reliable D call. The V end was cut by 2 bases, the J end by 0 bases, with 17 bases between. Per germline, CDR1 MNHEY and CDR2 SMNVEV (reference sequence). CDR3 size: 18 residues. The DNA for the CDR3 is TGTGCCAGCAGTTTAAGGGCCCACCCCACTTACTCTGGAAACACCATATATTTT. This translates into CASSLRAHPTYSGNTIYF.

There are many counts of this clonotype. The chain couples TRBV2 to TRBJ1-1; TRBD1 aligns across 9 bases. There are 14 residues in the CDR3. Germline V gene sequence: CDR1 SNHLY, CDR2 FYNNEI. V lost 6 bases, J lost 1 base, and 3 bases stayed unmatched. Here the CDR3 reads CASRGDRENTEAFF. The CDR3 DNA follows: TGTGCCAGCAGGGGGGACAGGGAGAACACTGAAGCTTTCTTT.

The chain carries TRBV5-1 and TRBJ2-5; D perhaps matches TRBD2 (6 bases). The germline V gene has CDR1 SGHRS and CDR2 YFSETQ. This CDR3 is built from 15 residues. The V and J ends lost 4 bases and 1 base respectively, with 14 bases between them. DNA of the CDR3: TGCGCCAGCAGCCCGGGGACTCAGGCCCAAGAGACCCAGTACTTC. This sequence encodes CASSPGTQAQETQYF.

The CDR3 sequence: CASSVASGSENTGELFF. The CDR3 DNA reads TGTGCCAGCAGCGTAGCTTCGGGATCCGAGAACACCGGGGAGCTGTTTTTT. V gene TRBV9 combines with J gene TRBJ2-2; TRBD2 is a possible D gene (5 bases). V was shortened by 0 bases and J by 1 base, with 13 bases between the two germline ends. The length of the CDR3 is 17 residues. The germline V gene has CDR1 SGDLS and CDR2 YYNGEE.